This note documents a single T cell receptor (beta chain) sequence. These data originate in a study of blood T cells in healthy people across ages. Per germline, CDR1 SGHVS and CDR2 FQNEAQ. The CDR3 totals 14 residues. With V trimmed by 6 bases and J by 9 bases, 7 bases remained unmatched. Using a J-beta primer mix together with a sample-barcoded 5' primer, a second PCR was run for roughly 7 to 11 cycles. Any given sample supplied a minimum of 2.5 million CDR3-containing paired-end reads. TCRdb re-derived calls from the 5' RACE reads in MiXCR, one entry per CDR3 protein. In the table there are 1.8 million or so distinct CDR3 sequences, 35% to 50% of which are singletons. Each sample used at least 7 million PBMCs.

This TCR came from a human donor in good health. This rearrangement joins TRBV7-8 to TRBJ2-1, with 11 bases identical to TRBD2. Source material: blood. This chain's CDR3 is CASSFLAGGGEQFF. The CDR3 region has the DNA TGTGCCAGCAGTTTCCTAGCGGGGGGAGGTGAGCAGTTCTTC. Complete variable domain (other parts from reference TRBV7-8 and TRBJ2-1): GAGVSQSPRYKVAKRGQDVALRCDPISGHVSLFWYQQALGQGPEFLTYFQNEAQLDKSGLPSDRFFAERPEGSVSTLKIQRTQQEDSAVYLCASSFLAGGGEQFFGPGTRLTVL.